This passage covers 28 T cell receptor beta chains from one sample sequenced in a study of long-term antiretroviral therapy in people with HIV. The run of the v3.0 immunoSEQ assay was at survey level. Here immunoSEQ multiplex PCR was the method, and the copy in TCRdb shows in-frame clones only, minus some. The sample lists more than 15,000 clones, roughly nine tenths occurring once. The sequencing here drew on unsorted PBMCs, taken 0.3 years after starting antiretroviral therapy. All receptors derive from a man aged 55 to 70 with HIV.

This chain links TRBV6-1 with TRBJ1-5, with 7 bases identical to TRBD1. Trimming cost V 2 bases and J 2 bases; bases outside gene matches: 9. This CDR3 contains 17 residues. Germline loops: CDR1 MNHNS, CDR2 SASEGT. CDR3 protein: CASSEMRGTVGNQPQHF. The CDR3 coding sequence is TGTGCCAGCAGTGAAATGAGAGGGACAGTTGGCAATCAGCCCCAGCATTTT.

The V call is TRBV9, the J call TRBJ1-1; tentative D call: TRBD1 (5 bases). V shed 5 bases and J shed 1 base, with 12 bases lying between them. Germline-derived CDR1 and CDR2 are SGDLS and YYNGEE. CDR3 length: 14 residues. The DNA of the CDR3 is TGTGCCAGCAGACCCGGGACGGAGAACACTGAAGCTTTCTTT. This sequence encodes CASRPGTENTEAFF.

CDR3 protein: CASSLYRTKTNEQFF. CDR3 sequence (DNA): TGTGCCAGCAGCTTATACAGGACTAAAACCAATGAGCAGTTCTTC. The chain is built from TRBV7-3 and TRBJ2-1; a possible D gene is TRBD2 (6 bases). There are 15 residues in the CDR3. CDR1 is SGHTA, CDR2 FQGTGA, per germline. Trimming pared 2 bases from V and 6 bases from J, leaving 14 bases between.

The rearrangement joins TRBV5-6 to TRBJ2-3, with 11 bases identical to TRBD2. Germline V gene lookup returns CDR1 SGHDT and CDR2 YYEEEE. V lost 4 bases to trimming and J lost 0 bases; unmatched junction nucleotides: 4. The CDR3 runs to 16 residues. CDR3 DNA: TGTGCCAGCAGCCCGGGACTAGCGGCGAGCACAGATACGCAGTATTTT. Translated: CASSPGLAASTDTQYF. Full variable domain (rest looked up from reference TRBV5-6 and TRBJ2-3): DAGVTQSPTHLIKTRGQQVTLRCSPKSGHDTVSWYQQALGQGPQFIFQYYEEEERQRGNFPDRFSGHQFPNYSSELNVNALLLGDSALYLCASSPGLAASTDTQYFGPGTRLTVL.

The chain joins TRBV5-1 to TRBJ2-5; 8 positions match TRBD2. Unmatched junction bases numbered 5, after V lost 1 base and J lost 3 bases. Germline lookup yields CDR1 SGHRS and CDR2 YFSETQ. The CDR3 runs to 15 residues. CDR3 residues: CASSLIGTSEETQYF. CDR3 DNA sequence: TGCGCCAGCAGCTTGATCGGGACTAGTGAAGAGACCCAGTACTTC. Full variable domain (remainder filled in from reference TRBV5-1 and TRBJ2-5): KAGVTQTPRYLIKTRGQQVTLSCSPISGHRSVSWYQQTPGQGLQFLFEYFSETQRNKGNFPGRFSGRQFSNSRSEMNVSTLELGDSALYLCASSLIGTSEETQYFGPGTRLLVL.

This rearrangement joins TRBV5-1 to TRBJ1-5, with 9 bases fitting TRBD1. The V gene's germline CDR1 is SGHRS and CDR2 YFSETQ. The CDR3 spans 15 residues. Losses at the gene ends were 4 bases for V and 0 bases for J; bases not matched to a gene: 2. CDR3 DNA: TGCGCCAGCAGCATGACAGGGGGTAGCAATCAGCCCCAGCATTTT. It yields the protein CASSMTGGSNQPQHF.

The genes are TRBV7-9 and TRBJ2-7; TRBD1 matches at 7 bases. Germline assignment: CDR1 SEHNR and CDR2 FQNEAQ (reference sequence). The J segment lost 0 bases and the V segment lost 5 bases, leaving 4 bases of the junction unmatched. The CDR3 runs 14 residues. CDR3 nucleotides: TGTGCCAGCAGCCGGGACAGTTACTCCTACGAGCAGTACTTC. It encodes CASSRDSYSYEQYF.

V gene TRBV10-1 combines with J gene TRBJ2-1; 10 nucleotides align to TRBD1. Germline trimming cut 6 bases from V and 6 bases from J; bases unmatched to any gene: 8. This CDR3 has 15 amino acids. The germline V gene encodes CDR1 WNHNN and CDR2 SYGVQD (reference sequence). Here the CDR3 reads CASSHPGQGFNEQFF. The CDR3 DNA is TGCGCCAGCAGCCACCCGGGACAGGGGTTCAATGAGCAGTTCTTC.

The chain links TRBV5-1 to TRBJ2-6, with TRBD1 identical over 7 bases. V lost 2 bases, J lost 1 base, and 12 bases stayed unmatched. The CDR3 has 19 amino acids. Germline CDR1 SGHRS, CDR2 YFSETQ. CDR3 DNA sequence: TGCGCCAGCAGCTTAGGGACAGCCAGTTGGTTATCTGGGGCCAACGTCCTGACTTTC. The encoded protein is CASSLGTASWLSGANVLTF.

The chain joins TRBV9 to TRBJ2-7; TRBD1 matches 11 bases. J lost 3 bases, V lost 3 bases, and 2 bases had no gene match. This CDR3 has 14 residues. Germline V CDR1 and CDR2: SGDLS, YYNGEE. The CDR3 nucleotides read TGTGCCAGCAGCGGGGACAGGGGGTTCTACGAGCAGTACTTC. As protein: CASSGDRGFYEQYF. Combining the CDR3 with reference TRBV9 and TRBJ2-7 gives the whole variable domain DSGVTQTPKHLITATGQRVTLRCSPRSGDLSVYWYQQSLDQGLQFLIQYYNGEERAKGNILERFSAQQFPDLHSELNLSSLELGDSALYFCASSGDRGFYEQYFGPGTRLTVT.

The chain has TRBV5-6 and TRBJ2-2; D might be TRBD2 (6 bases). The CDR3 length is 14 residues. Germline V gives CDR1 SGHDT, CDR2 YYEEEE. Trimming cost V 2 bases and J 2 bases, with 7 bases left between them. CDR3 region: CASSFGLNTGELFF. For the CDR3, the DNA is TGTGCCAGCAGCTTCGGACTAAACACCGGGGAGCTGTTTTTT.

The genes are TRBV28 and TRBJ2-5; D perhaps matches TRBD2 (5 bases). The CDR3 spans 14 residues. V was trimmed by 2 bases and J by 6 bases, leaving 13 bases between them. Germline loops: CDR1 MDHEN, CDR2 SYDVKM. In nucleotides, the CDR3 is TGTGCCAGCAGTTTACGGGGTATCGGGCAGACCCAGTACTTC. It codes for CASSLRGIGQTQYF.

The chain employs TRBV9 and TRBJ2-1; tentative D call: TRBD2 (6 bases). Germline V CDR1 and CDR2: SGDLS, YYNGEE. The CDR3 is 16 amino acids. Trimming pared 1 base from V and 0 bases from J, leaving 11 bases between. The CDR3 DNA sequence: TGTGCCAGCAGCGTATCTGCGGGGAGCTCCTACAATGAGCAGTTCTTC. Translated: CASSVSAGSSYNEQFF.

The CDR3 protein is CASRSQGAPDTGELFF. The CDR3 DNA sequence: TGTGCAAGTCGCTCCCAGGGGGCGCCGGACACCGGGGAGCTGTTTTTT. The rearrangement joins TRBV12-2 to TRBJ2-2; whether TRBD1, the table's D call, matches the DNA was not checked. TRBV12-2 is a documented pseudogene. The CDR3 is made up of 16 amino acids.

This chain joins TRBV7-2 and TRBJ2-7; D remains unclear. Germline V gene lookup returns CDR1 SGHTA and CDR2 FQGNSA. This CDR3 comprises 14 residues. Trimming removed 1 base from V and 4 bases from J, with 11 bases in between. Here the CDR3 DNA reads TGTGCCAGCAGCTTAGTGGTGAGGTCTTACGAGCAGTACTTC. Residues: CASSLVVRSYEQYF.

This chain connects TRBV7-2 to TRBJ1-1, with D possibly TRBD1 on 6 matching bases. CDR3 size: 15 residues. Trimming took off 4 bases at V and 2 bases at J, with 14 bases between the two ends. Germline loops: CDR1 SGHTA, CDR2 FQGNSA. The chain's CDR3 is CASSWTGHGNTEAFF. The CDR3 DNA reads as TGTGCCAGCAGCTGGACGGGACACGGAAACACTGAAGCTTTCTTT.

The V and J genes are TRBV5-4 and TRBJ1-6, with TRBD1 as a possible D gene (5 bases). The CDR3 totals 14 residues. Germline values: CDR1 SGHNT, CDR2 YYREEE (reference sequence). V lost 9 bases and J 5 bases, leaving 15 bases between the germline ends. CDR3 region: CAISMGVNNSPLHF. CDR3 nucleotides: TGTGCCATTTCGATGGGGGTGAATAATTCACCCCTCCACTTT.

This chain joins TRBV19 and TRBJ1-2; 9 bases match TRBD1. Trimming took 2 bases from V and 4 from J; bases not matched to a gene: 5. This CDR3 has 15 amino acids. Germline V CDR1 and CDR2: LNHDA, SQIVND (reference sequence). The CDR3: CASSITGGGFYGYTF. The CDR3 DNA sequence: TGTGCCAGTAGTATAACAGGGGGCGGTTTCTATGGCTACACCTTC.

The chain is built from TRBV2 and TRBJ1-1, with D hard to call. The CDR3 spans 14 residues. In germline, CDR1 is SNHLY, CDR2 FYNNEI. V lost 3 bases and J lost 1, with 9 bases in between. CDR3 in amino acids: CASSDLQRNTEAFF. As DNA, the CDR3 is TGTGCCAGCAGTGATCTCCAAAGGAACACTGAAGCTTTCTTT.

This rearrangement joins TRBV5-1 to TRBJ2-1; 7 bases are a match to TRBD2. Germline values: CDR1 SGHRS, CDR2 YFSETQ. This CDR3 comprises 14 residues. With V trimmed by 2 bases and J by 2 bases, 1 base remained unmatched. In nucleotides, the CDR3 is TGCGCCAGCAGCTTCGGGACTACCTACAATGAGCAGTTCTTC. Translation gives CASSFGTTYNEQFF.

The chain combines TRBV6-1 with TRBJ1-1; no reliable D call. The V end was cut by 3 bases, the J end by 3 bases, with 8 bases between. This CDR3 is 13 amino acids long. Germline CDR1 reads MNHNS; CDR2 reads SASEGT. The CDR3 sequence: CASSDDPHTEAFF. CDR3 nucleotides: TGTGCCAGCAGTGACGACCCTCACACTGAAGCTTTCTTT.

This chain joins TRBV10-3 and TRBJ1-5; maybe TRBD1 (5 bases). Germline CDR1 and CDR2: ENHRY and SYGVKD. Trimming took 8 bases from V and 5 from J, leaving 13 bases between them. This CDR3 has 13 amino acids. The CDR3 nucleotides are TGTGCCATCGGGGGGAGGGTTGATCAGCCCCAGCATTTT. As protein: CAIGGRVDQPQHF.

CDR3 loop: CASRQGVYGYTF. CDR3 nucleotide sequence: TGTGCCAGCAGACAGGGGGTTTATGGCTACACCTTC. This chain uses TRBV6-5 with TRBJ1-2, with 8 bases fitting TRBD1. The germline V gene has CDR1 MNHEY and CDR2 SVGAGI. The CDR3 loop spans 12 amino acids. Germline trimming cut 6 bases from V and 5 bases from J; bases unmatched to any gene: 2.

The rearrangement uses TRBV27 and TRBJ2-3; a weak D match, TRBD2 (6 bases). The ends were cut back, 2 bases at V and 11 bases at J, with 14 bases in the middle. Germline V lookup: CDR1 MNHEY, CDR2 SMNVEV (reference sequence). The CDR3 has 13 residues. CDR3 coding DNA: TGTGCCAGCAGTTTAAGGGTCAGGAGGGAGCAGTATTTT. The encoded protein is CASSLRVRREQYF.

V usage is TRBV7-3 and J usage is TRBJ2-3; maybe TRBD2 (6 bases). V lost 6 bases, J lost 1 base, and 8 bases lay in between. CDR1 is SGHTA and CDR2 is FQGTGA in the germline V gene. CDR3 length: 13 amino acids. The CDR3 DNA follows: TGTGCCAGCAGTGGAGGGGGCACAGATACGCAGTATTTT. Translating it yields CASSGGGTDTQYF.

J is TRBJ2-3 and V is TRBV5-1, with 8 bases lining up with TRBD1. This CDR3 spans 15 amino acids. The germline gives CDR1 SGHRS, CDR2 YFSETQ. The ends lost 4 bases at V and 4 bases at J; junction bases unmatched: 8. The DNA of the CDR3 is TGCGCCAGCAGCGCAGGACAGGGTAGTCCAGATACGCAGTATTTT. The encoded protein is CASSAGQGSPDTQYF.

CDR3 bases: TGTGCCAGCAGCCCCACTATAGGAGTGGCCACTGAAGCTTTCTTT. This encodes CASSPTIGVATEAFF. The chain recombines TRBV11-2 with TRBJ1-1; D is unclear. V lost 5 bases and J 4 bases, leaving 17 bases between the germline ends. The CDR3 has 15 residues. The germline V gene encodes CDR1 SGHAT and CDR2 FQNNGV.

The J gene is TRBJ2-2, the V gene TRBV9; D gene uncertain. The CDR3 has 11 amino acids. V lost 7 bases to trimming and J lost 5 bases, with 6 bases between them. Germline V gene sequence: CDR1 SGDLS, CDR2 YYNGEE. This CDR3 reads CASGRTGELFF. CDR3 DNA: TGTGCCAGCGGCCGTACCGGGGAGCTGTTTTTT.